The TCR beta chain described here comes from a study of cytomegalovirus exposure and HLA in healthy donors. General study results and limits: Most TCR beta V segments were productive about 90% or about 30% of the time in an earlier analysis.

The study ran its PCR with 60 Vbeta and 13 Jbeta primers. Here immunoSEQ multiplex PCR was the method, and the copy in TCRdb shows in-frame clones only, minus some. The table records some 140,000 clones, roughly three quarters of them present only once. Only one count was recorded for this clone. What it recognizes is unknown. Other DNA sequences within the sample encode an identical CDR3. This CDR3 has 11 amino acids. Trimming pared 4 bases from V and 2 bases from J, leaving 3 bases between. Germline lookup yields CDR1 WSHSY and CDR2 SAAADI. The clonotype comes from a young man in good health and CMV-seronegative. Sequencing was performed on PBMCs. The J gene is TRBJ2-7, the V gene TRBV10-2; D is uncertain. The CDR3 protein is CASSATYEQYF. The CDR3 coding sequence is TGCGCCAGCAGTGCCACCTACGAGCAGTACTTC.